The 11 T cell receptor beta chains below come from one sample, sequenced in a study of cytomegalovirus exposure and HLA in healthy donors. Sequencing was performed with immunoSEQ multiplex PCR; in TCRdb, only in-frame clones are kept and a portion is missing. The table records 90,000 or so clones, roughly 97% of them present only once. The sequenced material came from PBMCs. The receptor set was obtained from a man aged 18-30 years in good health and CMV-seronegative.

V usage is TRBV11-2 and J usage is TRBJ2-7, with 12 bases lining up with TRBD2. V trimming: 5 bases; J trimming: 0 bases; junction bases outside the gene matches: 5. Germline V gene data show CDR1 as SGHAT and CDR2 as FQNNGV. This CDR3 contains 16 residues. The CDR3 reads CASSMGLAGRSYEQYF. CDR3 in DNA: TGTGCCAGCAGCATGGGACTAGCGGGCCGCTCCTACGAGCAGTACTTC.

This rearrangement joins TRBV29-1 to TRBJ2-7; TRBD2 matches 13 bases. This CDR3 has 13 residues. The germline gives CDR1 SQVTM, CDR2 ANQGSEA. Unmatched junction bases numbered 5, after V lost 6 bases and J lost 6 bases. The CDR3 DNA sequence: TGCAGCGTAGCCGGGACTAGCGGGATCGAGCAGTACTTC. Translated: CSVAGTSGIEQYF.

The chain carries TRBV7-3 and TRBJ2-3; TRBD2 matches 9 bases. The CDR3 runs to 15 residues. The germline gives CDR1 SGHTA, CDR2 FQGTGA. The V gene end was trimmed by 1 base and the J gene end by 6 bases; junction bases not matched to a gene: 5. This CDR3 is CASSLKLAGDDTQYF. The CDR3 DNA follows: TGTGCCAGCAGCTTAAAGTTAGCGGGAGACGATACGCAGTATTTT.

Comments on this clone: At one end the junction does not follow the germline gene, possibly because of a read error. The V call is TRBV5-6, the J call TRBJ2-2, with no clear D. Per the germline V gene, CDR1 is SGHDT and CDR2 is YYEEEE. The CDR3 runs to 15 residues. The CDR3: CASSLTDVGTRELFF. DNA for the CDR3: TGTGCCAGCAGCTTGACTGACGTGGGCACCAGGGAGCTGTTTTTT.

Only one count was recorded for this clone. This chain uses TRBV10-1 with TRBJ2-7, with a weak D call TRBD2 (6 bases). Germline values: CDR1 WNHNN, CDR2 SYGVQD (reference sequence). CDR3 length equals 14 residues. Trimming removed 5 bases from V and 2 bases from J, with 13 bases in between. The CDR3 DNA reads as TGCGCCAGCAGTACCGGGACTGTAACCTACGAGCAGTACTTC. Translated: CASSTGTVTYEQYF.

The genes are TRBV9 and TRBJ1-2, with unresolved D. The CDR3 runs to 17 residues. V shed 3 bases and J shed 5 bases, with 23 bases lying between them. Germline V gene sequence: CDR1 SGDLS, CDR2 YYNGEE. The CDR3 region has the DNA TGTGCCAGCAGCGCCAATCTCCTCGGGCCCGGCGGGTATGGCTACACCTTC. Translating it yields CASSANLLGPGGYGYTF.

The chain combines TRBV10-1 with TRBJ1-1; D is uncertain. Trimming took 2 bases from V and 1 from J, leaving 8 bases between them. CDR1 and CDR2 (germline): WNHNN, SYGVQD (reference sequence). CDR3 length: 14 residues. The CDR3 is CASSEASRNTEAFF. CDR3 nucleotide sequence: TGCGCCAGCAGTGAGGCCTCGAGGAACACTGAAGCTTTCTTT.

The chain has TRBV7-9 and TRBJ1-1, with TRBD1 as a possible D gene (5 bases). Germline values: CDR1 SEHNR, CDR2 FQNEAQ (reference sequence). The CDR3 sequence is 15 residues long. Trimming removed 0 bases at V and 2 bases at J, with 10 bases between. CDR3 DNA sequence: TGTGCCAGCAGCTTAGCAACACAGGCTAACACTGAAGCTTTCTTT. The encoded protein is CASSLATQANTEAFF.

This chain joins TRBV18 and TRBJ1-1; D is ambiguous. This CDR3 spans 13 amino acids. Germline-derived CDR1 and CDR2 are KGHSH and LQKENI. Trimming took off 0 bases at V and 2 bases at J, with 4 bases between the two ends. The CDR3 nucleotides are TGTGCCAGCTCACCACCCCCTAACACTGAAGCTTTCTTT. This translates into CASSPPPNTEAFF.

The V and J genes are TRBV7-6 and TRBJ2-1, with D unresolved. V lost 2 bases and J lost 8, with 7 bases in between. The CDR3 runs 12 residues. Germline V gene data show CDR1 as SGHVS and CDR2 as FNYEAQ. The CDR3 loop reads CASSLLSDEQFF. CDR3 DNA sequence: TGTGCCAGCAGCTTACTTTCGGATGAGCAGTTCTTC.

The genes are TRBV7-9 and TRBJ2-1; 12 bases are a match to TRBD2. The CDR3 covers 12 residues. CDR1 SEHNR and CDR2 FQNEAQ come from the germline V gene (reference sequence). The J segment lost 12 bases and the V segment lost 4 bases, leaving 1 base of the junction unmatched. The CDR3 nucleotides are TGTGCCAGCAGCTGGACTAGCGGGACGCAGTTCTTC. It yields the protein CASSWTSGTQFF.